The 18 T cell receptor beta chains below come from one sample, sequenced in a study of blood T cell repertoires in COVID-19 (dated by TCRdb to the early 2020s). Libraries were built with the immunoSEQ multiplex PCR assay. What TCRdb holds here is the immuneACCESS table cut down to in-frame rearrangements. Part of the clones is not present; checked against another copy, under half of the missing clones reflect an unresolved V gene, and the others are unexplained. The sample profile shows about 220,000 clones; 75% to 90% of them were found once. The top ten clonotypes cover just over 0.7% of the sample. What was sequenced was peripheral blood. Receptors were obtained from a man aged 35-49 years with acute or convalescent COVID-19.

The CDR3 coding sequence is TGTGCCAGCAGGCCCAGCGAATCCTACAATGAGCAGTTCTTC. This gives the protein CASRPSESYNEQFF. This chain uses TRBV7-9 with TRBJ2-1; the D is unclear. This CDR3 has 14 amino acids. CDR1 SEHNR and CDR2 FQNEAQ come from the germline V gene (reference sequence). V was trimmed by 6 bases and J by 1 base, leaving 10 bases between them.

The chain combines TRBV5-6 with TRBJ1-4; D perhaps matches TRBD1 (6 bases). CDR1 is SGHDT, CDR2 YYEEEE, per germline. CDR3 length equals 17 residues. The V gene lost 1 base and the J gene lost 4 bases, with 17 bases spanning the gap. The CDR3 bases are TGTGCCAGCAGCTTGAACCTTGGGGCAGGGGTTAATGAAAAACTGTTTTTT. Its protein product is CASSLNLGAGVNEKLFF.

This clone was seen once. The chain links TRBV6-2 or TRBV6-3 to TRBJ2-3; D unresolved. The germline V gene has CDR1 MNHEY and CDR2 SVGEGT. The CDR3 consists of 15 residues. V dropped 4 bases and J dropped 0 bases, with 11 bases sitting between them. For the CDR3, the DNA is TGTGCCAGCAGTTTACCTAAAACTAGCACAGATACGCAGTATTTT. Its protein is CASSLPKTSTDTQYF.

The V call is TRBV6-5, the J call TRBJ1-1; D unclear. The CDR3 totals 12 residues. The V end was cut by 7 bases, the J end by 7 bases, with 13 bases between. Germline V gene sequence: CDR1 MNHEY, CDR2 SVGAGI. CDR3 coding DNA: TGTGCCAGCAAAGGAGGACGGTTTGAAGCTTTCTTT. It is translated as CASKGGRFEAFF.

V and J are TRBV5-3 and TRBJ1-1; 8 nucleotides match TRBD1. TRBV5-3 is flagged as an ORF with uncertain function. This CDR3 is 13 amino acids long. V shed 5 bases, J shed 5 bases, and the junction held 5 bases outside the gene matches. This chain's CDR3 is CARSPGQGTEAFF. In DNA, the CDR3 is TGTGCCAGAAGTCCCGGACAGGGAACTGAAGCTTTCTTT.

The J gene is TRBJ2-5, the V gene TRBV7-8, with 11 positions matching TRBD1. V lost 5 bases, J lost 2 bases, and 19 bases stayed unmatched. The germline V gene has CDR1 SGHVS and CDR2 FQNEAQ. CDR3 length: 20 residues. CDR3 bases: TGTGCCAGCAGCGGTGGTTGGACAGGGGGCGGCGGGGCCTTACAAGAGACCCAGTACTTC. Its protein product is CASSGGWTGGGGALQETQYF.

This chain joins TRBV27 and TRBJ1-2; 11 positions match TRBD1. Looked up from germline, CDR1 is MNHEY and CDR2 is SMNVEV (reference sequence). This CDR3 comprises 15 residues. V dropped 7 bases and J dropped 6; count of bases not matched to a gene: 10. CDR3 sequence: CASTRTGGRLNGYTF. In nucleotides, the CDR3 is TGTGCCAGCACCCGGACAGGGGGCCGGCTCAATGGCTACACCTTC.

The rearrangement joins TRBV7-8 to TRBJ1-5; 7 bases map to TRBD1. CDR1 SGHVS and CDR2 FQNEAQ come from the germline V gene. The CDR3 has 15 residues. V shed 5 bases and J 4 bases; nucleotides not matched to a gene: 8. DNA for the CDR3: TGTGCCAGCAGCCCTGAGACAGGGAGAAATCAGCCCCAGCATTTT. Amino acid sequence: CASSPETGRNQPQHF.

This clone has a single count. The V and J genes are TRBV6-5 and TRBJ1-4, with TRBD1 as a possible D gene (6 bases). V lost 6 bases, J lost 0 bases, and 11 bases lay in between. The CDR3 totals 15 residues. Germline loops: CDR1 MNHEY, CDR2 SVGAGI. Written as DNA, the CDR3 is TGTGCCAGCAGAAGTTGGACAGCAACTAATGAAAAACTGTTTTTT. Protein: CASRSWTATNEKLFF.

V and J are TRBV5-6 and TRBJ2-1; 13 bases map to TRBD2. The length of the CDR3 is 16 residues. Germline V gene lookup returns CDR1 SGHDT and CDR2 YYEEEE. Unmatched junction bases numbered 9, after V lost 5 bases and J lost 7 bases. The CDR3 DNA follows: TGTGCCAGCAGTTCCTGGACTAGCGGGAGCCCTAATGAGCAGTTCTTC. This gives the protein CASSSWTSGSPNEQFF.

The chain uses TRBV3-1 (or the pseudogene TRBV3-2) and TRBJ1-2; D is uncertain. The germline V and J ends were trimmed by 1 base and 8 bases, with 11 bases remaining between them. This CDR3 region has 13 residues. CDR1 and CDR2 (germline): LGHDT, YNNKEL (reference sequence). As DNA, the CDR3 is TGTGCCAGCAGCCAAGTCGGAGCTAGCGGCTACACCTTC. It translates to CASSQVGASGYTF.

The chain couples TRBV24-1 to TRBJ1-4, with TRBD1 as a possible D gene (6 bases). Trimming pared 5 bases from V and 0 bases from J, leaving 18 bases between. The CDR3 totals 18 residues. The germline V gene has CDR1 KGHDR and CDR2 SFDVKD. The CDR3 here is CATSGAGANHSTNEKLFF. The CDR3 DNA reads TGTGCCACCAGTGGCGCAGGGGCAAACCATTCAACTAATGAAAAACTGTTTTTT.

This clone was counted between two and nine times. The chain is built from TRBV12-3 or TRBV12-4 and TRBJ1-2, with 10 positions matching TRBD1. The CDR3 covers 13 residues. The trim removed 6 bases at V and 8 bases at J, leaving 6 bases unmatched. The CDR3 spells CASSPGTGVGYTF. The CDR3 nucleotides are TGTGCCAGCAGCCCCGGGACAGGGGTCGGCTACACCTTC.

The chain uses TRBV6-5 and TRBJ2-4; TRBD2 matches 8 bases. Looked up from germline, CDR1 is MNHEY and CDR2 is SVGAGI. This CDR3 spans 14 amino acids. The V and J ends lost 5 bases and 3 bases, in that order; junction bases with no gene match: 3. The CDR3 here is CASSHSGGKNIQYF. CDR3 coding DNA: TGTGCCAGCAGTCACAGCGGGGGCAAAAACATTCAGTACTTC.

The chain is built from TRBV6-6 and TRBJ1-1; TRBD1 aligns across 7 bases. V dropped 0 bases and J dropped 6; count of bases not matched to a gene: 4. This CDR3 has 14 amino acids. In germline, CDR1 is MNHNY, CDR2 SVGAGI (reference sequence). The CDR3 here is CASSYSTGWAEAFF. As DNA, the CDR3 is TGTGCCAGCAGTTACTCGACAGGGTGGGCTGAAGCTTTCTTT.

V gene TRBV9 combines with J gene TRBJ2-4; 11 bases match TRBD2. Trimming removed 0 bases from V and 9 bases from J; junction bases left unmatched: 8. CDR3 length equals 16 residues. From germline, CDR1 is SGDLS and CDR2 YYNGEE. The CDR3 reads CASSVATSGEHSIQYF. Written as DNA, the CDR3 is TGTGCCAGCAGCGTAGCGACTAGCGGGGAGCATAGCATTCAGTACTTC.

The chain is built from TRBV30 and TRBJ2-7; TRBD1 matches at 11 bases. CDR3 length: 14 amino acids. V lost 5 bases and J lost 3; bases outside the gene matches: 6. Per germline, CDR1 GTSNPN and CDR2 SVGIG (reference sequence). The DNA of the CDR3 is TGTGCCTGGTTACCGGGACAGGGGGGCTACGAGCAGTACTTC. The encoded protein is CAWLPGQGGYEQYF.

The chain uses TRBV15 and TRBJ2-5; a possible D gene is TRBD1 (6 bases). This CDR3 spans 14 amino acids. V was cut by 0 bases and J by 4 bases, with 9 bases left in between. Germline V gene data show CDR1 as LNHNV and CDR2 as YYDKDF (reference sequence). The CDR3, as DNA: TGTGCCACCAGCAGAGATCAGGGGCGAGAGACCCAGTACTTC. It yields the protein CATSRDQGRETQYF.